A single sample is the source of the 5 T cell receptor beta chains below, sequenced in a study of shared clonotypes between healthy human individuals. Profiling relied on immunoSEQ multiplex PCR, and the TCRdb table lists in-frame clones only, not all of them. Of 550,000 to 800,000 clones in the sample, 74% were seen once. Material for sequencing was memory CD4+ T cells sorted from blood. Subset indicated: CD45RA-negative fraction. These receptors came from a woman aged 25-40 years in good health.

This chain uses TRBV5-1 with TRBJ2-6; 7 bases agree with TRBD1. V shed 0 bases, J shed 2 bases, and the junction held 2 bases outside the gene matches. The CDR3 runs 16 residues. Per the germline V gene, CDR1 is SGHRS and CDR2 is YFSETQ. Written as DNA, the CDR3 is TGCGCCAGCAGCTTGGGGCAGGGGGCTGGGGCCAACGTCCTGACTTTC. This gives the protein CASSLGQGAGANVLTF.

As for this clone: This same CDR3 is encoded by further DNA sequences in the sample. The rearrangement joins TRBV5-1 to TRBJ2-1, with a weak D call TRBD2 (6 bases). Per the germline V gene, CDR1 is SGHRS and CDR2 is YFSETQ. This CDR3 region has 15 residues. V lost 3 bases and J lost 2, with 12 bases in between. The CDR3 sequence is CASSSELAAYNEQFF. CDR3 DNA sequence: TGCGCCAGCAGCTCGGAACTAGCAGCCTACAATGAGCAGTTCTTC.

This chain uses TRBV2 with TRBJ2-6; TRBD2 is a possible D gene (6 bases). Between the trimmed V and J ends, which lost 4 bases and 0 bases, there was a span of 16 bases. The CDR3 length is 18 residues. Per the germline V gene, CDR1 is SNHLY and CDR2 is FYNNEI. This chain's CDR3 is CASSGLGAGSSGANVLTF. The CDR3 DNA is TGTGCCAGCAGTGGGTTGGGAGCGGGTAGCTCTGGGGCCAACGTCCTGACTTTC.

This clone was counted a single time. The J gene is TRBJ2-7, the V gene TRBV2, with TRBD2 identical over 9 bases. Trimming at V came to 6 bases and at J to 0 bases, leaving 3 bases not matched to a gene. Per the germline V gene, CDR1 is SNHLY and CDR2 is FYNNEI. CDR3 length: 14 amino acids. The CDR3 reads CASRGTSSSYEQYF. In nucleotides, the CDR3 is TGTGCCAGCAGGGGGACTAGCAGCTCCTACGAGCAGTACTTC. The entire variable domain, with the rest obtained from reference TRBV2 and TRBJ2-7, is as follows: EPEVTQTPSHQVTQMGQEVILRCVPISNHLYFYWYRQILGQKVEFLVSFYNNEISEKSEIFDDQFSVERPDGSNFTLKIRSTKLEDSAMYFCASRGTSSSYEQYFGPGTRLTVT.

The sample holds one count of this clone. J is TRBJ2-5 and V is TRBV10-3; D call uncertain. Trimming took 3 bases from V and 6 from J, leaving 11 bases between them. Germline values: CDR1 ENHRY, CDR2 SYGVKD. The CDR3 is made up of 13 amino acids. The CDR3 nucleotides are TGTGCCATCAGTGATACGAACGAAAAGACCCAGTACTTC. Amino acid sequence: CAISDTNEKTQYF.